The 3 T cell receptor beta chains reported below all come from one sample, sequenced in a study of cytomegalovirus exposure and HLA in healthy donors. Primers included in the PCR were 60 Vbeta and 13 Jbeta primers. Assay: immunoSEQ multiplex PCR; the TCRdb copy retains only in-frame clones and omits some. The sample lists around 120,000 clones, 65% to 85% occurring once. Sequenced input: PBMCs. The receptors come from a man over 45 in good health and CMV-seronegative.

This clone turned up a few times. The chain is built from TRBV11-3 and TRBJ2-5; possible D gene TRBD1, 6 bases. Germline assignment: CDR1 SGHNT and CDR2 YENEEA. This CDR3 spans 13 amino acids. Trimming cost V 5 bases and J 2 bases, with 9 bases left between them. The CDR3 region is CASSPQGQETQYF. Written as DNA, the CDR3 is TGTGCCAGCAGCCCACAGGGACAAGAGACCCAGTACTTC.

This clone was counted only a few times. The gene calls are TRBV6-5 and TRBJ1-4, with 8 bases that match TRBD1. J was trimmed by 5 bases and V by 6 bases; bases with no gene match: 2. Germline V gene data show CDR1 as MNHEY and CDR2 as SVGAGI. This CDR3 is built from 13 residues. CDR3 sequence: CASSRGRNEKLFF. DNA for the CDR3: TGTGCCAGCAGCAGGGGGCGGAATGAAAAACTGTTTTTT.

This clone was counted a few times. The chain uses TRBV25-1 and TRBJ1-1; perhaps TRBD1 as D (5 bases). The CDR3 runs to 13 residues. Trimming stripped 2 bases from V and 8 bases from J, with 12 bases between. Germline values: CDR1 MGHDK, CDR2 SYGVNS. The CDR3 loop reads CASSEEDKWEAFF. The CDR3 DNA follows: TGTGCCAGCAGTGAAGAGGACAAATGGGAAGCTTTCTTT.